This T cell receptor beta chain was captured in a study of blood T cell repertoires in COVID-19. The wider study: COVID-19 samples collected from the United States, Italy and Spain covered acute and convalescent phases. PBMCs, B-cell-depleted T cells, or T cells were the source of the cDNA or gDNA that made up the material.

The CDR3 consists of 11 residues. Looked up from germline, CDR1 is DFQATT and CDR2 is SNEGSKA (reference sequence). Remarks on this clone: The junction shows a germline mismatch at one end, possibly a read error.

The assay was immunoSEQ multiplex PCR, and TCRdb's table has in-frame clones only and misses some. The sample consists of tens of thousands of clones, approximately 80% of them appearing once. This receptor was obtained from a man in his 70s with COVID-19, enrolled during active disease. The sequenced sample was peripheral blood. This chain connects TRBV20-1 to TRBJ1-1, with D maybe TRBD1 (6 bases). The CDR3 bases are TGCAGGGCTATACAGGGTACTGAAGCTTTCTTT. Its translation: CRAIQGTEAFF.